This T cell receptor (beta chain) was recorded in a study of breast tumors, draining lymph nodes, adjacent tissues. TCRdb called the multiplex PCR reads again in MiXCR, with one record for every CDR3 protein. The table includes 20,000 or so distinct CDR3 sequences, roughly 43% detected once. Notes on the study in general: Most tumor T cells seemingly derive from lymph node, then expand in tumor. Tumor and nontumor repertoires were significantly more similar in luminal-like than in basal-like breast cancer. Tumor TCR diversity was below lymph nodes but above nontumor tissue.

This clonotype was seen more than once but under ten times. The antigen remains undetermined. The CDR3 covers 14 residues. Per the germline V gene, CDR1 is MDHEN and CDR2 is SYDVKM. The junction had 2 bases not matched to a gene; V was cut back by 4 bases and J by 0 bases. V and J are TRBV28 and TRBJ1-1; 7 positions agree with TRBD1. Sequenced input: breast tumor tissue. The clonotype was recovered from a female donor with breast cancer. Some clones in this sample may be carry-over from other donors' samples. The CDR3 DNA sequence: TGTGCCAGCAGTTCAGGGGGGATGAACACTGAAGCTTTCTTT. This translates into CASSSGGMNTEAFF.